The rows below give T cell receptor beta chains drawn from one sample of a study of blood T cell repertoires in COVID-19. Generated by immunoSEQ multiplex PCR, the TCRdb table keeps only in-frame clones and is missing some. Altogether some 400,000 clones are present, 75% to 90% being singletons, with the ten largest covering roughly 1.1%. The sample taken for sequencing was PBMCs or T cells enriched from blood (not recorded which). These receptors were collected from a man aged 25 to 45 who had recovered from COVID-19. The CDR3 runs from the conserved cysteine through the conserved F or W. A D gene is named only where the DNA matches it firmly. Expanded clones get a size class; other rows say once, few or many, or leave the size out.

>TRBV19|TRBD2|.|TRBJ2-1
TGTGCCAGTACGGGGCTAGCGGAAAACTACAATGAGCAGTTCTTC
CASTGLAENYNEQFF
>TRBV2|.|once|TRBJ1-1
TGTGCCAGCAGTCCCGGGTCCCAGAACACTGAAGCTTTCTTT
CASSPGSQNTEAFF
>TRBV29-1|.|once|TRBJ2-4
TGCAGCGTTGAAGGCCCCCTTCAGGGGCGGTCTAGCATTCAGTACTTC
CSVEGPLQGRSSIQYF
>TRBV2|TRBD1|.|TRBJ2-6
TGTGCCAGCAGTGAAGAAAGGGACAGTACAATCTCTGGGGCCAACGTCCTGACTTTC
CASSEERDSTISGANVLTF
>TRBV30|TRBD1|.|TRBJ2-1
TGTGCCTGGACCTGGACAGGGTACAATGAGCAGTTCTTC
CAWTWTGYNEQFF
>TRBV28|.|once|TRBJ2-7
TGTGCCAGCAGTTCACACGGACAGCCAGAGCAGTACTTC
CASSSHGQPEQYF
>TRBV18|TRBD1|.|TRBJ1-1
TGTGCCAGCTCACCGCGACAGGGCACTGAAGCTTTCTTT
CASSPRQGTEAFF
>TRBV28|TRBD1|.|TRBJ2-3
TGTGCCAGCAGTTTCCCCTACAGGGGTGCGGGCACAGATACGCAGTATTTT
CASSFPYRGAGTDTQYF
>TRBV27|TRBD1|few|TRBJ2-7
TGTGCCAGGAAGACAGGGTCAACCTACGAGCAGTACTTC
CARKTGSTYEQYF
>TRBV28|.|.|TRBJ1-2
TGTGCCAGCAGTTTATCACAGGGACGACCCTATGGCTACACCTTC
CASSLSQGRPYGYTF
>TRBV7-3|TRBD2|.|TRBJ2-1
TGTGCCAGCAGCTTACAAGCGGGAGACGGTGAGCAGTTCTTC
CASSLQAGDGEQFF
>TRBV12-5|.|.|TRBJ1-1
TGTGCTAGTGGTTTCGGGATCGCGGGGACTGAAGCTTTCTTT
CASGFGIAGTEAFF
>TRBV2|.|.|TRBJ1-2
TGTGCCAGCAGTGACGAGACAGTCTATGGCTACACCTTC
CASSDETVYGYTF
>TRBV29-1|.|.|TRBJ1-2
TGCAGCGTTGGCGGGACCCCCGATCGGGGCTACACCTTC
CSVGGTPDRGYTF
>TRBV2|TRBD2|.|TRBJ2-3
TGTGCCAGCAGGTGGCGGGAGTTGGATACGCAGTATTTT
CASRWRELDTQYF
>TRBV28|TRBD1|.|TRBJ1-1
TGTGCCAGCAGTCTAGGGACAGGAAGGAACACTGAAGCTTTCTTT
CASSLGTGRNTEAFF
>TRBV5-6|TRBD2|.|TRBJ2-5
TGTGCCAGCAGCTTGAGATCGGGTAGCGGGAGGCCCCAAGAGACCCAGTACTTC
CASSLRSGSGRPQETQYF
>TRBV25-1|TRBD2|.|TRBJ2-7
TGTGCCAGTGGACTAGCGGGATCCTACGAGCAGTACTTC
CASGLAGSYEQYF
>TRBV5-1|.|.|TRBJ2-5
TGCGCCAGCAGCTTGGAAAGCGCCCAAGAGACCCAGTACTTC
CASSLESAQETQYF
>TRBV7-2|TRBD1|.|TRBJ1-2
TGTGCCAGCAGCTTACGTACAGGGGCTAACTATGGCTACACCTTC
CASSLRTGANYGYTF
>TRBV12-5|.|.|TRBJ1-1
TGTGCTACCTCCACCCCCGTTAGGGGCACTGAAGCTTTCTTT
CATSTPVRGTEAFF
>TRBV5-1|.|.|TRBJ1-3
TGCGCCAGCCAAAAGGGGTCTGGAAACACCATATATTTT
CASQKGSGNTIYF
>TRBV2|.|.|TRBJ2-7
TGTGCCAGCACTCGGCTAGCCTACGAGCAGTACTTC
CASTRLAYEQYF
>TRBV18|TRBD1|.|TRBJ1-2
TGTGCCAGCTCACCCGAGGGGGCCTATGGCTACACCTTC
CASSPEGAYGYTF
>TRBV11-2|.|.|TRBJ2-2
TGTGCCAGCAGCTTATTCTCAACTAGTTTGACCGGGGAGCTGTTTTTT
CASSLFSTSLTGELFF
>TRBV5-1|.|.|TRBJ1-2
TGCGCCAGCAGCTTGGCGGACAGTGGAACGGGTGGCTACACCTTC
CASSLADSGTGGYTF
>TRBV11-2|TRBD2|.|TRBJ2-1
TGTGCCAGCAGCTTTAGCACCCTAACCCTAGCGGGGAACAATGAGCAGTTCTTC
CASSFSTLTLAGNNEQFF
>TRBV19|.|.|TRBJ1-1
TGTGCCAGTAGTATAGGGGCCCTCATGAACACTGAAGCTTTCTTT
CASSIGALMNTEAFF
>TRBV28|.|.|TRBJ1-4
TGTGCCAGCAGTACCGCCCAGGGTCCGCATGAAAAACTGTTTTTT
CASSTAQGPHEKLFF
>TRBV2|TRBD1|.|TRBJ2-1
TGTGCCAGCAGTGAAGCACAGGGGGCGGGCAATGAGCAGTTCTTC
CASSEAQGAGNEQFF
>TRBV18|.|.|TRBJ2-3
TGTGCCAGCTCACCACCGCGGTTACAAGATACGCAGTATTTT
CASSPPRLQDTQYF
>TRBV29-1|TRBD1|.|TRBJ1-2
TGCAGCGTCCCTGGGGGATTACAGGGGGCTCCTTCTGGCTACACCTTC
CSVPGGLQGAPSGYTF
>TRBV29-1|.|.|TRBJ1-2
TGCAGCGTTCGGGACAATAACTATGGCTACACCTTC
CSVRDNNYGYTF
>TRBV29-1|.|.|TRBJ1-1
TGCAGCGTGGAACTTGCGGGGTCAGGAACTGAAGCTTTCTTT
CSVELAGSGTEAFF
>TRBV5-1|TRBD2|few|TRBJ2-1
TGCGCCAGCAGCTTGGATCGCGGGAGGGCGGGCAATGAGCAGTTCTTC
CASSLDRGRAGNEQFF
>TRBV7-9|.|.|TRBJ1-2
TGTGCCAGCAGCTTACCGGGAAACTATGGCTACACCTTC
CASSLPGNYGYTF
>TRBV30|TRBD2|once|TRBJ2-1
TGTGCCTGGAGTGCGCTACTAGCGAACAATGAGCAGTTCTTC
CAWSALLANNEQFF
>TRBV10-3|.|.|TRBJ1-1
TGTGCCATCAGTGTGGGGGGGAGCACTGAAGCTTTCTTT
CAISVGGSTEAFF
>TRBV9|.|.|TRBJ2-2
TGTGCCAGCAGCGCAGGGTTTTTAACCGGGGAGCTGTTTTTT
CASSAGFLTGELFF
>TRBV19|TRBD2|.|TRBJ2-1
TGTGCCAGTAGTGGTGGCGGGAGGGCCGGCAATGAGCAGTTCTTC
CASSGGGRAGNEQFF